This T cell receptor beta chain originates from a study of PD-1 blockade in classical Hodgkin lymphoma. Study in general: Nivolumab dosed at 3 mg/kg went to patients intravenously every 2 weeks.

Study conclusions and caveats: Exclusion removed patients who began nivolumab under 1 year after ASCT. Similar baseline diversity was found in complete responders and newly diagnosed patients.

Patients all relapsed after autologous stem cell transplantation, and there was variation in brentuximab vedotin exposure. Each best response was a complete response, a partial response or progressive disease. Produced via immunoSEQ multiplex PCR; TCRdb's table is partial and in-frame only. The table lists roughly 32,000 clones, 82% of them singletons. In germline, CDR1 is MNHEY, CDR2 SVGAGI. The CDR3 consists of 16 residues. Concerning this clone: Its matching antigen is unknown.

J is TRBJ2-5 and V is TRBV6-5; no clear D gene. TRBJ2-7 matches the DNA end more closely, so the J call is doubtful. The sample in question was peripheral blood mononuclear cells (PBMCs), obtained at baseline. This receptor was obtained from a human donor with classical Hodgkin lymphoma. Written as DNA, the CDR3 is TGTGCCAGCAGTTACTCGTTACCAGATAGCCCCTACGAGCAGTACTTC. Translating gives CASSYSLPDSPYEQYF.